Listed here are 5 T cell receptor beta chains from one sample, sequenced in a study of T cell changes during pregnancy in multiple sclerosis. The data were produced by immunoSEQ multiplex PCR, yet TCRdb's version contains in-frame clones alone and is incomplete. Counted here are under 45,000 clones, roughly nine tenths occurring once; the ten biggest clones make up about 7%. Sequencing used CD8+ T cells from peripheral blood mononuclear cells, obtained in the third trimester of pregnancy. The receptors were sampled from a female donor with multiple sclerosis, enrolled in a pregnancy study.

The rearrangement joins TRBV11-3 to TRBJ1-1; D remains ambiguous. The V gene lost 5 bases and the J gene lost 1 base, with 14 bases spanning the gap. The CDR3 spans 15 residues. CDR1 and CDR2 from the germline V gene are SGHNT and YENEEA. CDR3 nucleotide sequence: TGTGCCAGCAGCCTATCATCCTTAAAGAACACTGAAGCTTTCTTT. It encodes CASSLSSLKNTEAFF.

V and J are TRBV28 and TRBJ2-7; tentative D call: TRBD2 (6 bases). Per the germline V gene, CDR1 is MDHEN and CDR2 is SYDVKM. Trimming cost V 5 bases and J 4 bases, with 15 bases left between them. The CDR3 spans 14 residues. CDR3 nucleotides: TGTGCCAGCAGTACCGGGACTTCGGGGTACGAGCAGTACTTC. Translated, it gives CASSTGTSGYEQYF.

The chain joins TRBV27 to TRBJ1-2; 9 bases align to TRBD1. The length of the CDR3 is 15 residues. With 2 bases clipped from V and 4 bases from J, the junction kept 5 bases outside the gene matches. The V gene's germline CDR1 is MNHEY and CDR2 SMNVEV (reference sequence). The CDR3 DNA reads TGTGCCAGCAGTTTAACAGGGGGCGGTTTCTATGGCTACACCTTC. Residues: CASSLTGGGFYGYTF.

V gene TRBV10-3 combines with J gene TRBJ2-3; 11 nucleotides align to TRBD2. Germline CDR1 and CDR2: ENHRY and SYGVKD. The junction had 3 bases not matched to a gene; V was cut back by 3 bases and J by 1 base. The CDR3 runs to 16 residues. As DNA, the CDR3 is TGTGCCATCAGTGACGGGACTAGCGGAGGCACAGATACGCAGTATTTT. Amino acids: CAISDGTSGGTDTQYF.

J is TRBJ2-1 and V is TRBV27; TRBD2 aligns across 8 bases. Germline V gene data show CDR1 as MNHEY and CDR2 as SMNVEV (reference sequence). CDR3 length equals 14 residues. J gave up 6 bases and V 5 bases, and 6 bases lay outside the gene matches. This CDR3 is CASSASTSGNEQFF. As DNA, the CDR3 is TGTGCCAGCAGTGCGTCAACTAGCGGCAATGAGCAGTTCTTC.